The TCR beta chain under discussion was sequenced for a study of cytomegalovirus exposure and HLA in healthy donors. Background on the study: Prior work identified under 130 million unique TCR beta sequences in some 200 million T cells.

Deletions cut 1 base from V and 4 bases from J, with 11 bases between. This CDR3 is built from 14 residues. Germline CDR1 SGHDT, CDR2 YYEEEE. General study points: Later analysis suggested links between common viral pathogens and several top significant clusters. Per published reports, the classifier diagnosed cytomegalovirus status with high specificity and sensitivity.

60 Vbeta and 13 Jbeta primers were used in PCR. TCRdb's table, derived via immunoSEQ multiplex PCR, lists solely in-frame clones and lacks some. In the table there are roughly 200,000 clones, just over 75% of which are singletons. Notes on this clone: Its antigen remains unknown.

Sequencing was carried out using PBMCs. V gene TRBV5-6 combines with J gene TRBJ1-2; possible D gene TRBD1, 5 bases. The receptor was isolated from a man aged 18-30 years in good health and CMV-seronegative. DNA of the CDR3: TGTGCCAGCAGCTTGTATCAGGGCTTCTATGGCTACACCTTC. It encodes CASSLYQGFYGYTF.